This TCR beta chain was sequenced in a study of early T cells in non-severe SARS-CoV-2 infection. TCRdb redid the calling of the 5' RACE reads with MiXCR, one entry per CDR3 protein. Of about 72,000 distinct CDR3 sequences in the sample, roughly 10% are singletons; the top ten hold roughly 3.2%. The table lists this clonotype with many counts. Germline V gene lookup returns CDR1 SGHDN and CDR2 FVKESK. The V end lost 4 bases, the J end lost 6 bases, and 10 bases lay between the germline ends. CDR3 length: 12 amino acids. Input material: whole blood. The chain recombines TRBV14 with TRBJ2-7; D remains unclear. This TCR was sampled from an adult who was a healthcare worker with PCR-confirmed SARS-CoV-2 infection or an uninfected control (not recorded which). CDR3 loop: CASSPIWGEQYF. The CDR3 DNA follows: TGTGCCAGCAGCCCCATTTGGGGCGAGCAGTACTTC.